This TCR beta chain was documented in a study of beta chain features in type 1 diabetes. Looking at the study overall: Sorted cells numbering some 110 million were examined across all samples. Study-wide points: A greater similarity of naive, central memory and Treg TCRB repertoires was seen among patients than among healthy donors.

Expressed TCRB transcripts got sequenced, as all isolated RNA was reverse transcribed. Profiled with immunoSEQ multiplex PCR; TCRdb holds only in-frame clones, not every one. Among about 250,000 clones listed, 13% to 15% were seen once. Of note for this clone: Antigen unknown.

V dropped 4 bases and J dropped 10; count of bases not matched to a gene: 5. This CDR3 comprises 12 residues. CDR1 and CDR2 from the germline V gene are KGHSH and LQKENI. The chain joins TRBV18 to TRBJ1-1, with 8 nucleotides matching TRBD1. This receptor was obtained from a woman aged 40 to 50 in good health. Sequenced input: naive CD4+ T cells from blood. The CDR3 sequence: CASSHVQGGAFF. In DNA form, the CDR3 reads TGTGCCAGCTCACACGTACAGGGGGGAGCTTTCTTT. Based on the CDR3 plus reference TRBV18 and TRBJ1-1, the full variable domain is NAGVMQNPRHLVRRRGQEARLRCSPMKGHSHVYWYRQLPEEGLKFMVYLQKENIIDESGMPKERFSAEFPKEGPSILRIQQVVRGDSAAYFCASSHVQGGAFFGQGTRLTVV.